This T cell receptor (beta chain) was identified during a study of cytomegalovirus exposure and HLA in healthy donors (dated by TCRdb to the late 2010s). For the study in its entirety: An earlier analysis of roughly 610 of the donors reported approximately 280 Gb of sequence data and 100 million to 120 million unique TCR beta sequences obtained from 180 million or so T cells. An early release that covered some 640 HLA-typed donors contained about 300 gigabases of sequencing data and around 80 million unique TCR sequences. The genetic ancestry cluster associated with self-reported Caucasian donors included about 84% of the roughly 400 genotyped donors. The aim of the study was to test whether cataloging public T cell receptors could identify signatures of past pathogen exposure. The study used immunosequencing to profile the T cell repertoires of several hundred subjects and linked those repertoires to cytomegalovirus serostatus. A separate validation cohort of some 130 different subjects was used in addition to the approximately 640-subject first cohort. To predict cytomegalovirus infection status, the study brought together high-throughput TCR immunosequencing, statistical association of individual TCRs with disease status, and machine learning. In a later analysis, previously published TCR beta repertoires from 550 to 750 donors were re-analyzed and high-resolution HLA genotyping was added so that TCR occurrence patterns could be studied. Rather than using new phenotypic data, the later analysis identified candidate immune exposures from TCR beta sequences and from how often those sequences occurred across donors. In an earlier analysis of more than 550 of the donors, high-throughput TCR beta sequencing was used to judge whether each TCR beta V gene segment behaved as functional or pseudogenic. Alongside the repertoire data, information on donor age, sex, ethnicity and CMV serostatus was compiled. Genome-wide SNP genotypes for about 55% of the roughly 670 donors were used in a later genetic analysis, which treated that subset as a discovery cohort. Every discovery cohort repertoire had been produced on one sequencing platform. Class I and class II HLA loci were covered by the typing at four-digit resolution. Typing coverage differed by locus: A, B, C, DRB1 and DQB1 were typed in roughly 629-640 donors, DQA1 in about 510, DPA1 in around 580, and DPB1 in 450 to 480. A handful of DR-DQ haplotypes were handled as single units for association and clustering because linkage in the cohort was strong. Among roughly 400 genotyped donors of the cohort, an average of around 240,000 unique TCR beta nucleotide sequences were sequenced per donor, roughly 20% of them non-productive. The study at large found these results: A later analysis reported that several top co-occurrence clusters appeared linked to parvovirus B19, influenza, CMV and Epstein-Barr virus. According to a later analysis, most CMV-associated TCR beta chains appeared to be HLA-restricted, and the HLA associations seemed to be driven largely by CMV exposure. The study listed approximately 150 TCR beta chains as associated with cytomegalovirus. A further reported finding was that TCR beta sequences accurately predicted the HLA-A and HLA-B alleles for most subjects in the first cohort. The authors suggested that the approach could potentially be extended to other disease states and immunological phenotypes. An association between a missense DCLRE1C variant and V-gene and J-gene trimming of TCR beta chains was found in a later genetic analysis and replicated in an independent cohort. In vitro tests confirmed that three of the cytomegalovirus-associated TCR beta chains recognize cytomegalovirus antigens. Presence/absence analyses assumed roughly uniform sequencing depth across donors, an assumption that may not hold. Most TCR sequences were seen in very few donors, while some public TCRs were found in many individuals. Because HLA typing was unavailable for some donors at each locus, only the typed subset was used in association tests. Linkage disequilibrium might explain the correlated functional status among segregating V segments, but an unknown experimental factor could not be ruled out. In a later analysis, 15,000 to 20,000 TCR beta sequences were associated with specific HLA alleles at a false discovery rate of 0.05. Because counts were too low, seventeen rarely observed V segments, including chromosome 9 orphons, were excluded from the earlier analysis of several hundred of the donors. A cluster of highly shared sequence variants was judged likely to be a technical artifact of the sequencing pipeline. The classifier was reported to diagnose cytomegalovirus status with high specificity and sensitivity in both the original cohort and the validation cohort. A later genetic analysis reported fewer N-insertions in productive TCRs among donors in an Asian-associated ancestry cluster than the roughly 670-donor mean. When HLA alleles, especially DR and DQ, strongly co-occurred, attributing TCR associations to individual alleles was difficult. This cohort had only TCR beta chains sequenced, and the lack of alpha or paired-chain data limited which features could be detected. In a later analysis, HLA-associated TCR beta chains showed more clonal expansion and lower generation probabilities than non-associated chains that were equally common. A later analysis found that TCR association rates varied across HLA loci, with DRB1 alleles showing the most associated TCRs and HLA-C alleles the fewest. For the cohort, immune exposure information was limited to CMV serostatus. Broadly in line with IMGT annotations, most TCR beta V segments showed up in productive rearrangements about 90% or about 30% of the time in an earlier analysis of 450 to 750 of the donors.

The cohort consisted of hundreds of healthy bone marrow donors. Cohort members were all nominally healthy when sampled, although unrecorded immune exposures were likely present. The donor was CMV seronegative and belonged to the group of around 400 seronegative cohort members. A peripheral blood sample was collected from each donor, and TCR beta sequencing was performed on peripheral blood mononuclear cells. The Qiagen DNeasy Blood Extraction Kit was used to extract genomic DNA from the blood cell samples. With regard to this clone: Its recognized antigen is unknown. It has no much larger one-base neighbor in the sample; base qualities were not kept.

Receptor libraries were prepared by the immunoSEQ multiplex PCR assay. A mixture of 60 forward primers for TCR Vbeta segments and 13 reverse primers for TCR Jbeta segments was used in the multiplex PCR. The CDR3 region of rearranged TCR beta genes was amplified from genomic DNA with a multiplex PCR assay. The Illumina HiSeq System was used to sequence the amplified TCR beta libraries as 87-base-pair reads. In the source study's methods: A later analysis counted 65 million to 90 million unique TCR beta chains across the 690 or so repertoires, and some 11 million of these chains were shared by at least two donors. To remove PCR and sequencing errors, raw reads were error-corrected and collapsed into unique sequences using a nearest-neighbor algorithm that merged closely related sequences. V, D and J gene segments were assigned by aligning CDR3 sequences to IMGT reference sequences. For a sequence to be retained, a match of at least six nucleotides to both a V gene segment and a J gene segment was required. Rearrangements were called productive when the CDR3 lacked stop codons and stayed in frame with V and J; all others were non-productive. Following IMGT convention, CDR3 was defined as the stretch from the second conserved V-encoded cysteine up to the conserved J-encoded phenylalanine. The earlier analysis of about 620 of the donors excluded sequences that lacked an unambiguous match to a single V gene segment. An earlier analysis of some 500 of the donors classified V segments as functional when productive rearrangements were above 56.7% and as segregating when the standard deviation between donors was above 5%. A statistical classification framework was built to diagnose cytomegalovirus status from the catalog of TCR beta chain sequences. In a later analysis, TCR nucleotide sequences were compared against IMGT/GENE-DB human TR gene sequences so that V and J genes could be assigned. Using the TCRdist pipeline, a later analysis assigned CDR3 sequences along with most-parsimonious VDJ recombination scenarios. A later analysis defined each TCR beta chain by its CDR3 amino acid sequence plus V-gene family, and excluded reads lacking a unique V-gene family. To address suspected cross-contamination and a sequencing artifact, a later analysis removed 450 to 700 highly shared, low-generation-probability nucleotide sequences. In a later analysis, a clonal expansion index was calculated for each public chain from normalized within-repertoire ranks of inferred template counts. In a later analysis, generation probabilities were computed using a VDJ recombination model fitted to out-of-frame rearrangements, and the results were checked against IGoR. In a later analysis, TCR-TCR, TCR-HLA and TCR-CMV co-occurrence was scored with hypergeometric tests, and a repertoire-size bias correction was applied to TCR pairs. To estimate false discovery rates, a later analysis permuted the HLA or CMV assignments 20 times. In a later analysis, co-occurring TCRs were grouped with DBSCAN, and TCRdist sequence similarity was added when clustering was performed within HLA-allele-positive subsets. Co-occurrence clustering excluded repertoires with fewer than 30,000 or more than 120,000 public chains, plus five with anomalous nucleotide sharing. In its TCRdb copy, this immuneACCESS table keeps in-frame sequences only and misses some clones. Where compared with another copy, unresolved V genes explain less than half of these, and the others have no known cause. That table is the source of V, J and clone size, and D and trimming were worked out from the DNA. The sample profile shows about 110,000 clones; 70% to 85% of them were found once. The ten top clones hold more than 4% of the sample.

Source material: PBMCs. This receptor was taken from a male donor in good health and CMV-seronegative.

The sequenced DNA: TGTGCCAGCTCCCCTGGGGCAGGGCCTCAGCCCCAGCATTTT. It specifies CASSPGAGPQPQHF. Recombination linked TRBV18 to TRBJ1-5, and TRBD1 may be the D gene, going by 5 matching bases. Trimming costs V 6 bases and J 6 bases, and their ends lie 15 bases apart. The CDR3 runs 14 residues from the cysteine to the phenylalanine. Just CDR3 DNA is preserved here, 42 bases in frame from base 1. The germline V gene supplies CDR1 KGHSH and CDR2 LQKENI.